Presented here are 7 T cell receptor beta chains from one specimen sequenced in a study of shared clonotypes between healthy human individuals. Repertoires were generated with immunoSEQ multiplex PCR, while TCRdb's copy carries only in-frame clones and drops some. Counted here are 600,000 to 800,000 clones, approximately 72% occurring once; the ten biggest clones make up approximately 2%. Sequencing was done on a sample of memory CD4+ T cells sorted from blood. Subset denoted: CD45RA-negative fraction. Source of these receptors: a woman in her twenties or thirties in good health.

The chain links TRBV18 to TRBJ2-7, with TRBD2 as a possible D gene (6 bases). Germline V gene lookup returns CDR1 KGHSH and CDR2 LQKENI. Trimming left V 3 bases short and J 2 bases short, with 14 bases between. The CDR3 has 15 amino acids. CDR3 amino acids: CASSPKTREAYEQYF. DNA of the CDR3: TGTGCCAGCTCACCTAAGACTAGAGAGGCCTACGAGCAGTACTTC.

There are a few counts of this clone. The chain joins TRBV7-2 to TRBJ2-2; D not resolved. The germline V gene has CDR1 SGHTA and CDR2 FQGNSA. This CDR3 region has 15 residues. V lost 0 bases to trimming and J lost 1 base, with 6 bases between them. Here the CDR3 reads CASSLASVNTGELFF. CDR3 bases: TGTGCCAGCAGCTTAGCTTCTGTGAACACCGGGGAGCTGTTTTTT.

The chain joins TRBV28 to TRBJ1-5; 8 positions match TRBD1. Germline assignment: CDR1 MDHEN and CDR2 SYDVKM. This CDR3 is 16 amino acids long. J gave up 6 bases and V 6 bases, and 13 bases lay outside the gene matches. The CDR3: CASRAPGQGPVQPQHF. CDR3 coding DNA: TGTGCCAGCAGAGCTCCTGGACAGGGACCCGTTCAGCCCCAGCATTTT.

The DNA of the CDR3 is TGTGCCAGCTCACCACTGGAGGCCGGGGAGCTGTTTTTT. This translates into CASSPLEAGELFF. This chain uses TRBV18 with TRBJ2-2, with D maybe TRBD2 (5 bases). Trimming removed 1 base at V and 6 bases at J, with 6 bases between. The germline V gene has CDR1 KGHSH and CDR2 LQKENI. The CDR3 runs 13 residues.

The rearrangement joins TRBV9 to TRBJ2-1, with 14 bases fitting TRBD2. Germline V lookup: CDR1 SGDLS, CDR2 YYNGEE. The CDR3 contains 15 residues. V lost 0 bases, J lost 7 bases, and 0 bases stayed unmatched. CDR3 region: CASSVGTSGGNEQFF. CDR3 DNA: TGTGCCAGCAGCGTAGGGACTAGCGGGGGGAATGAGCAGTTCTTC.

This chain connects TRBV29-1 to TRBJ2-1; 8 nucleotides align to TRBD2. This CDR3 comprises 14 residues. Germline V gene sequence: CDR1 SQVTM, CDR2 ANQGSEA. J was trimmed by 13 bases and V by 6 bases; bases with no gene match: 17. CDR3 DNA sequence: TGCAGCGTACCTTATTCTAGCGGGCAACTACGACAGTTCTTC. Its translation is CSVPYSSGQLRQFF.

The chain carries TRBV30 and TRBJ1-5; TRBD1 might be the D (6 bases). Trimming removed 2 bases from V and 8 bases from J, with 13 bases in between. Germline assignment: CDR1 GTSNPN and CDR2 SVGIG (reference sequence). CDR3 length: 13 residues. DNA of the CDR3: TGTGCCTGGAGTCTCGGGGGCGAGAAGCCCCAGCATTTT. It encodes CAWSLGGEKPQHF.